The T cell receptor (beta chain) under discussion was sequenced for a study of Ad26.COV2.S vaccination and SARS-CoV-2 variants. Study-level background: Ad26.COV2.S given intramuscularly, once or twice 56 days apart.

Treatment indicated: about 20 received Ad26.COV2.S at low or high dose, single or two shots; roughly five received placebo; per-sample allocation not given. Collection of the samples took place on day 63 after the first injection of vaccine or placebo. TCRdb's copy holds only in-frame clones and misses some; the assay was immunoSEQ multiplex PCR. The repertoire has some 350,000 clones, about 85% of them found once; the top ten carry around 3%. The CDR3 has 13 amino acids. Germline V gene lookup returns CDR1 MDHEN and CDR2 SYDVKM. V was cut by 5 bases and J by 4 bases, with 11 bases left in between. This receptor was identified in a person between 18 and 65 years old who received the Ad26.COV2.S COVID-19 vaccine or a placebo. V usage is TRBV28 and J usage is TRBJ1-1; D is ambiguous. Source: peripheral blood, taken in a trial of Ad26.COV2.S vaccine versus placebo. As DNA, the CDR3 is TGTGCCAGCAGTCCGTCCCCGGTCACTGAAGCTTTCTTT. Protein product: CASSPSPVTEAFF.